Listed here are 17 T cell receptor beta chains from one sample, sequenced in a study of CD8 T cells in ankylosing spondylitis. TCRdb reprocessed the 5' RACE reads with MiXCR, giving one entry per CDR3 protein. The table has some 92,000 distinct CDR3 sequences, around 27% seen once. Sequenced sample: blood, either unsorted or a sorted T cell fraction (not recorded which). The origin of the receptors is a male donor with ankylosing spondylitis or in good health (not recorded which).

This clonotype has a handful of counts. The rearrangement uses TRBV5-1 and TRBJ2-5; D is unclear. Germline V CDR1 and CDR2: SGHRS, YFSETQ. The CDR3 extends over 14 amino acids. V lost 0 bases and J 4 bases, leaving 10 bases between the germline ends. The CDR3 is CASSLVPRRETQYF. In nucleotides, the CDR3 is TGCGCCAGCAGCTTGGTGCCACGCCGAGAGACCCAGTACTTC.

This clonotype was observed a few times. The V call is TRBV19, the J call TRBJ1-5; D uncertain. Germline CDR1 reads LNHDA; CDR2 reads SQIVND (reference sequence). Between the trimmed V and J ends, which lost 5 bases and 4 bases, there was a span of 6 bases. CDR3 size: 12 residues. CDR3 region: CASSDVNQPQHF. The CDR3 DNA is TGTGCCAGTAGTGACGTGAATCAGCCCCAGCATTTT. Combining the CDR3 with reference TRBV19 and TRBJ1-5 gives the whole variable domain DGGITQSPKYLFRKEGQNVTLSCEQNLNHDAMYWYRQDPGQGLRLIYYSQIVNDFQKGDIAEGYSVSREKKESFPLTVTSAQKNPTAFYLCASSDVNQPQHFGDGTRLSIL.

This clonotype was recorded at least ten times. The DNA for the CDR3 is TGTGCCATCACCCCCACAGGGGCGAAAGAAGCTTTCTTT. Its protein is CAITPTGAKEAFF. This chain uses TRBV10-3 with TRBJ1-1, with 7 positions matching TRBD1. This CDR3 contains 13 residues. V shed 7 bases, J shed 8 bases, and the junction held 10 bases outside the gene matches. Germline V CDR1 and CDR2: ENHRY, SYGVKD.

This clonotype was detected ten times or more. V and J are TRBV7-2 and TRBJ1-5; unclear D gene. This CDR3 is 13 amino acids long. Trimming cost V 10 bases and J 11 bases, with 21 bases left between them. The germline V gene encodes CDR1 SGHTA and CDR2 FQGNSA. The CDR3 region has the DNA TGTGCCACCTCGATAAGCTTTGTTGGAGCCCAGCATTTT. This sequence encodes CATSISFVGAQHF.

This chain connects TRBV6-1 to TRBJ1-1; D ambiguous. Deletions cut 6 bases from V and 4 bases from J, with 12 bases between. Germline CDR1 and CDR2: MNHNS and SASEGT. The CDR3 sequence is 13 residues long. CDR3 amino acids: CASSDGWATEAFF. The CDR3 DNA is TGTGCCAGCAGCGACGGGTGGGCCACTGAAGCTTTCTTT.

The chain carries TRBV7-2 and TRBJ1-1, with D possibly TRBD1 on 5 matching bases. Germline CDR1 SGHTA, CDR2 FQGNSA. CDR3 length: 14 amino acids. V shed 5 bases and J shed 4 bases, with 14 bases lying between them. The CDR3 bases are TGTGCCAGCAGCCCCCCCCATGGGGGCACTGAAGCTTTCTTT. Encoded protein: CASSPPHGGTEAFF.

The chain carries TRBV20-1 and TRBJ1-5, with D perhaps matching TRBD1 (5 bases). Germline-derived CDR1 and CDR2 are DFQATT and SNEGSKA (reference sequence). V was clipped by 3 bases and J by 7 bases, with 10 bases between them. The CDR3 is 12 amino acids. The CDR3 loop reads CSASSGDQPQHF. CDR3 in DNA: TGCAGTGCTAGTTCCGGGGACCAGCCCCAGCATTTT.

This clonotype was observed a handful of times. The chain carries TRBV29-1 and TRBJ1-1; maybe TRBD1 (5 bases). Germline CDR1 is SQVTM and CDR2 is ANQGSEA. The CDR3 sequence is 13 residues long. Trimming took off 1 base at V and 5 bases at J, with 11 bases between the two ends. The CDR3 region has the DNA TGCAGCGTTGAAGGTCAGGGTGGGACTGAAGCTTTCTTT. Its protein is CSVEGQGGTEAFF. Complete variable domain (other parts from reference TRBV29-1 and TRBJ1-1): SAVISQKPSRDICQRGTSLTIQCQVDSQVTMMFWYRQQPGQSLTLIATANQGSEATYESGFVIDKFPISRPNLTFSTLTVSNMSPEDSSIYLCSVEGQGGTEAFFGQGTRLTVV.

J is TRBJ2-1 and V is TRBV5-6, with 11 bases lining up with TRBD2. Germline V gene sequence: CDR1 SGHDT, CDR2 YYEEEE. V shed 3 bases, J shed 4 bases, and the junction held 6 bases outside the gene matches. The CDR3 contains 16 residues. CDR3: CASSYLGTSGYNEQFF. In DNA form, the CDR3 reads TGTGCCAGCAGCTACTTAGGGACTAGCGGATACAATGAGCAGTTCTTC.

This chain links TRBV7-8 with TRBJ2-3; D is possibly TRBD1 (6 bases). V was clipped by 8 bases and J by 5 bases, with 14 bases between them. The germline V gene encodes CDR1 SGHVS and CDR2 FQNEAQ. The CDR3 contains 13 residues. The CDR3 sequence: CASRQVGQDTQYF. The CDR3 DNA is TGTGCCAGCCGACAGGTTGGGCAAGATACGCAGTATTTT.

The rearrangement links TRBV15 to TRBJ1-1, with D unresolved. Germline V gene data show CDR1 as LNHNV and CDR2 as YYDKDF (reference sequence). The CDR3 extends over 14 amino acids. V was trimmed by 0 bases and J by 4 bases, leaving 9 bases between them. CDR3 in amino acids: CATSRDRSVTEAFF. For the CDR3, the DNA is TGTGCCACCAGCAGAGATCGGAGCGTCACTGAAGCTTTCTTT.

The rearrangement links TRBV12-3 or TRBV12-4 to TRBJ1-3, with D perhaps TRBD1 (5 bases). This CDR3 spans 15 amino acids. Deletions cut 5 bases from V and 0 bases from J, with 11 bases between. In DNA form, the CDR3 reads TGTGCCAGCAGTCCGGACGGACACTCTGGAAACACCATATATTTT. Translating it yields CASSPDGHSGNTIYF.

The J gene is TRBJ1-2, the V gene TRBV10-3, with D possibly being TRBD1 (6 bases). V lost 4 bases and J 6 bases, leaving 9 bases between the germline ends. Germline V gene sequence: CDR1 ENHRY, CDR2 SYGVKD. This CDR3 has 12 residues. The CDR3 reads CAISGDKDGYTF. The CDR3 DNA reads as TGTGCCATCAGTGGGGACAAGGATGGCTACACCTTC.

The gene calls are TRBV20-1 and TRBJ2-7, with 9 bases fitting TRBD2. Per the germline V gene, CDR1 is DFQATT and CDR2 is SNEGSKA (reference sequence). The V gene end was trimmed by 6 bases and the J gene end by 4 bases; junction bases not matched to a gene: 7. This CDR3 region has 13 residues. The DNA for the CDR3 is TGCAGTGCCGCGAGCGGGAGGTTTTACGAGCAGTACTTC. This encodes CSAASGRFYEQYF.

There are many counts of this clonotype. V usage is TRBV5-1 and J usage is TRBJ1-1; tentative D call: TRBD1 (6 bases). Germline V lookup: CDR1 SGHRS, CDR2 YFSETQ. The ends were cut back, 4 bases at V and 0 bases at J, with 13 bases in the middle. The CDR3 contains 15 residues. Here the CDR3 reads CASSLSGHLNTEAFF. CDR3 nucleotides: TGCGCCAGCAGCCTATCGGGACACCTGAACACTGAAGCTTTCTTT.

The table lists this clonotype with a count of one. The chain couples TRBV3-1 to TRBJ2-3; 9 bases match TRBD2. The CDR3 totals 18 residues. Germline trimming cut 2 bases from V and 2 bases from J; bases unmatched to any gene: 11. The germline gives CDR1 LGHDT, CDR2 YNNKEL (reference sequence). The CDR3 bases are TGTGCCAGCAGCCAATTCCATAGCGGGAGATTCCCCACAGATACGCAGTATTTT. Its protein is CASSQFHSGRFPTDTQYF.

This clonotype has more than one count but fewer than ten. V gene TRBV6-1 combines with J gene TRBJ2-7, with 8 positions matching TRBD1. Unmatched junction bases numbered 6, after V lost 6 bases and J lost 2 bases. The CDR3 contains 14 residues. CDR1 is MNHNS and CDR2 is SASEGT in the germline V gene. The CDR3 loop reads CASSDRGITYEQYF. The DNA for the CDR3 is TGTGCCAGCAGCGACAGGGGTATAACCTACGAGCAGTACTTC.